This TCR beta chain came from a study of cytomegalovirus exposure and HLA in healthy donors. The study, taken as a whole, reports: The authors enumerated under 200 TCR beta chains as linked to cytomegalovirus.

PCR primers comprised 60 Vbeta and 13 Jbeta primers. Method: immunoSEQ multiplex PCR; TCRdb's copy keeps in-frame clones and lacks some. The table lists 150,000 or so clones. CDR1 KGHSH and CDR2 LQKENI come from the germline V gene. The CDR3 has 15 residues. The ends lost 4 bases at V and 6 bases at J; junction bases unmatched: 8. As to this clone: Antigen: not known.

Nominal health characterized the donors when sampled, though unrecorded immune exposures were likely. This clonotype originated in a middle-aged woman in good health and CMV-seropositive. V and J are TRBV18 and TRBJ1-5; 8 nucleotides match TRBD1. Sequencing used PBMCs. The CDR3 DNA reads TGTGCCAGCTCACGAAACAGGGGGACTGGTCAGCCCCAGCATTTT. Encoded protein: CASSRNRGTGQPQHF.